This TCR beta chain was sequenced in a study of prognosis after radiotherapy for stage I lung cancer. In the study overall: Of the enrolled patients, 11 to 15 had newly diagnosed primary stage I lung tumors, while roughly 5 had oligometastatic NSCLC following surgical resection of the primary tumor. In 3 to 5 fractions, radiotherapy was administered as SBRT with a biologically effective dose of at least 100 Gy. Alongside stereotactic body radiotherapy, concurrent therapy was given to no patient.

Each of two time points yielded roughly 6.4 milliliters of peripheral venous blood. Multiplex PCR, run in two rounds, amplified TCR beta CDR3 from genomic DNA. During first-round PCR, primers specific to each TRBV and TRBJ gene were used. Using its own MiXCR run on the multiplex PCR reads, TCRdb lists one record per CDR3 protein. Seen here are 51,000 or so distinct CDR3 sequences, approximately 30% observed once, and the top ten hold roughly 9.4%. This clonotype was picked up many times. The receptor was derived from a donor aged 50 or older with non-small cell lung cancer. This material consisted of PBMCs, taken before or after stereotactic body radiation therapy (not recorded which).

DNA of the CDR3: TGTGCCACCAGTGATTTTGGGCGACATACGCAGTATTTT. Protein: CATSDFGRHTQYF. The chain links TRBV24-1 to TRBJ2-3, with unresolved D. Germline CDR1 and CDR2: KGHDR and SFDVKD. The V and J ends lost 1 base and 7 bases respectively, with 8 bases between them. The length of the CDR3 is 13 residues.